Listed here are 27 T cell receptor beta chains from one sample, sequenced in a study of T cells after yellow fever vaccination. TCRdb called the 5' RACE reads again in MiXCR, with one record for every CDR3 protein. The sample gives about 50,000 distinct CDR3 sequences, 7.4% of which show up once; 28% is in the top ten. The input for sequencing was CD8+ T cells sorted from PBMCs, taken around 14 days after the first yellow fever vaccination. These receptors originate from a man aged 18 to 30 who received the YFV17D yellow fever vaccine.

CDR3 sequence reads: CASSGGGAGVYNEQFF. CDR3 nucleotide sequence: TGTGCCAGCAGCGGGGGAGGGGCGGGGGTCTACAATGAGCAGTTCTTC. The rearrangement links TRBV7-9 to TRBJ2-1; 7 nucleotides match TRBD2. Germline trimming cut 5 bases from V and 3 bases from J; bases unmatched to any gene: 10. The CDR3 extends over 16 amino acids. Germline loops: CDR1 SEHNR, CDR2 FQNEAQ (reference sequence).

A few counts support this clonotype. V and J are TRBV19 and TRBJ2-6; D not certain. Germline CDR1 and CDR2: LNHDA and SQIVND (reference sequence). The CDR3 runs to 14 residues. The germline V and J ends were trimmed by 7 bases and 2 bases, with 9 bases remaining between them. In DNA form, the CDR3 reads TGTGCCAGTATGGGTAGGGCTGGGGCCAACGTCCTGACTTTC. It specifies CASMGRAGANVLTF.

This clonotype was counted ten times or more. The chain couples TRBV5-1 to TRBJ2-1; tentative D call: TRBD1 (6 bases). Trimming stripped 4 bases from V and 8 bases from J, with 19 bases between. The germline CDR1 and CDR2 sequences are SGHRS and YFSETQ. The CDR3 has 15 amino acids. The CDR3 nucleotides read TGCGCCAGCAGCATTGGGACAAGTCAATCGGATGAGCAGTTCTTC. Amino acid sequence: CASSIGTSQSDEQFF.

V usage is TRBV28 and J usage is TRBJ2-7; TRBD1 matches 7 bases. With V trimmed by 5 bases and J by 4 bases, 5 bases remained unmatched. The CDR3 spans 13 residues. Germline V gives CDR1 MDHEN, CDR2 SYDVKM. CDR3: CASSRNRGYEQYF. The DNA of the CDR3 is TGTGCCAGCAGTAGGAACAGGGGTTACGAGCAGTACTTC. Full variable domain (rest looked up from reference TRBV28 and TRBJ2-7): DVKVTQSSRYLVKRTGEKVFLECVQDMDHENMFWYRQDPGLGLRLIYFSYDVKMKEKGDIPEGYSVSREKKERFSLILESASTNQTSMYLCASSRNRGYEQYFGPGTRLTVT.

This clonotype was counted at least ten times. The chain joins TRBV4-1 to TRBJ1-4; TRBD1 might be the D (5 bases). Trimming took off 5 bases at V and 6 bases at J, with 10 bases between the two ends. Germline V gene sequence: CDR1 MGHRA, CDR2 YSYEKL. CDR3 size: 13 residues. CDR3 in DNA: TGCGCCAGCAGCATAAGGGGAGATGAAAAACTGTTTTTT. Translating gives CASSIRGDEKLFF.

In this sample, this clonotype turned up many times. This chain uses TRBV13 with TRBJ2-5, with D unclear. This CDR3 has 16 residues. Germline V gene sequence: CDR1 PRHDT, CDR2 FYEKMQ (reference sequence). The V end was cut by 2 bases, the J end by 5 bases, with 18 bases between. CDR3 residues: CASSLSLGGKGETQYF. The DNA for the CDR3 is TGTGCCAGCAGCTTATCCCTTGGTGGGAAAGGGGAGACCCAGTACTTC.

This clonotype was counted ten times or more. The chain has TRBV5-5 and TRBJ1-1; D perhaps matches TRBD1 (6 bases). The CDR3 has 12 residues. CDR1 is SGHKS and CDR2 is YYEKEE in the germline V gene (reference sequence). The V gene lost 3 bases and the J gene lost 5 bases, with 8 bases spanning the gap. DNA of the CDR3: TGTGCCAGCAGCTGGGGGACAACTGAAGCTTTCTTT. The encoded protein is CASSWGTTEAFF.

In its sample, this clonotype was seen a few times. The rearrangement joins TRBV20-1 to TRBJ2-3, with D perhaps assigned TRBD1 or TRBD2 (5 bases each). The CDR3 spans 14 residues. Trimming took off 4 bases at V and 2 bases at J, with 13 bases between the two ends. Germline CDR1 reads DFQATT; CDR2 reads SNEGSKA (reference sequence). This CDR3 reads CSATGARSTDTQYF. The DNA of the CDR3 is TGCAGTGCTACCGGGGCGCGATCCACAGATACGCAGTATTTT.

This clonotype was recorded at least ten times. CDR3 amino acids: CASSQVLRSGNEQFF. In DNA form, the CDR3 reads TGCGCCAGCAGCCAAGTCTTGCGGTCTGGGAATGAGCAGTTCTTC. The chain joins TRBV4-1 to TRBJ2-1; D is uncertain. The CDR3 length is 15 residues. V shed 1 base and J shed 7 bases, with 14 bases lying between them. Germline CDR1 MGHRA, CDR2 YSYEKL.

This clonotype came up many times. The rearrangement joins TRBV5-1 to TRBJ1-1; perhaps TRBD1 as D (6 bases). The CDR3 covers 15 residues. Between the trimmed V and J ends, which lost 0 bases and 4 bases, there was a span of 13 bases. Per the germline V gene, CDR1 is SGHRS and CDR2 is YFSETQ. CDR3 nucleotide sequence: TGCGCCAGCAGCTTGGATCAGGGGTGGGCCACTGAAGCTTTCTTT. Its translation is CASSLDQGWATEAFF. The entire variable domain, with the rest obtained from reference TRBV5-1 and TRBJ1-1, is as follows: KAGVTQTPRYLIKTRGQQVTLSCSPISGHRSVSWYQQTPGQGLQFLFEYFSETQRNKGNFPGRFSGRQFSNSRSEMNVSTLELGDSALYLCASSLDQGWATEAFFGQGTRLTVV.

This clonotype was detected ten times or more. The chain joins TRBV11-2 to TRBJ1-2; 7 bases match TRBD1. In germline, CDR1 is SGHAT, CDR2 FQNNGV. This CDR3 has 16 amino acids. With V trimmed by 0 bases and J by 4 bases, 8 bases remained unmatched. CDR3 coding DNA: TGTGCCAGCAGCTTAGAAGCTATAGGGGGCTTCTATGGCTACACCTTC. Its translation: CASSLEAIGGFYGYTF.

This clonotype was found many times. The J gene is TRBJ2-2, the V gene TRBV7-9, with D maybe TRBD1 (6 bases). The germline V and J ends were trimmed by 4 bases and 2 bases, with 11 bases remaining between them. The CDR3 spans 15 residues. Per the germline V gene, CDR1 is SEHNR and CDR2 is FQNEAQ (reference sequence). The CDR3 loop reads CASSSPTGNTGELFF. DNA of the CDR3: TGTGCCAGCAGCTCACCGACAGGCAACACCGGGGAGCTGTTTTTT.

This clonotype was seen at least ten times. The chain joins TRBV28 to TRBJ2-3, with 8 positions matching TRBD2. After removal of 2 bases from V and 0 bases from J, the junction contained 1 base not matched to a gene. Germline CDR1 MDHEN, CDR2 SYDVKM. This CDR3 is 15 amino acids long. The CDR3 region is CASSLLAGSTDTQYF. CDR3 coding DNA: TGTGCCAGCAGTTTACTAGCGGGTAGCACAGATACGCAGTATTTT. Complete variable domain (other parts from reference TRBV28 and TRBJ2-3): DVKVTQSSRYLVKRTGEKVFLECVQDMDHENMFWYRQDPGLGLRLIYFSYDVKMKEKGDIPEGYSVSREKKERFSLILESASTNQTSMYLCASSLLAGSTDTQYFGPGTRLTVL.

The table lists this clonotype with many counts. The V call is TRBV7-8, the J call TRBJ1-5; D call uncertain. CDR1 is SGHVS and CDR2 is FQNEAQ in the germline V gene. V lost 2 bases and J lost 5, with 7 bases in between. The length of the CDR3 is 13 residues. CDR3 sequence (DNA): TGTGCCAGCAGCTTATCACAGTATCAGCCCCAGCATTTT. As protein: CASSLSQYQPQHF.

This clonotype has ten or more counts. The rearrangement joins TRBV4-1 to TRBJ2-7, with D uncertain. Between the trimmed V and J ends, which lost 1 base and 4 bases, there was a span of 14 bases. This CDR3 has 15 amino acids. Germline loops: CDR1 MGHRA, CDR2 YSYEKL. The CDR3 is CASSQAQSNGYEQYF. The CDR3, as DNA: TGCGCCAGCAGCCAAGCTCAGTCGAACGGGTACGAGCAGTACTTC.

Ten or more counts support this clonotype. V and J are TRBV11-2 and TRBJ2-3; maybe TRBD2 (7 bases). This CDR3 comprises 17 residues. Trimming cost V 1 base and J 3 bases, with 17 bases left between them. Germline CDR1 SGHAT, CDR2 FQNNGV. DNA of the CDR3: TGTGCCAGCAGCTTAGTCTTAGGGGGGGGAGCAACAGATACGCAGTATTTT. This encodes CASSLVLGGGATDTQYF. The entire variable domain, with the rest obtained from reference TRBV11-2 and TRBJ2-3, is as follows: EAGVAQSPRYKIIEKRQSVAFWCNPISGHATLYWYQQILGQGPKLLIQFQNNGVVDDSQLPKDRFSAERLKGVDSTLKIQPAKLEDSAVYLCASSLVLGGGATDTQYFGPGTRLTVL.

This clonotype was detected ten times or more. CDR3: CASSYSGGAETQYF. CDR3 DNA sequence: TGTGCCAGCAGCTACAGCGGGGGGGCCGAGACCCAGTACTTC. V usage is TRBV7-6 and J usage is TRBJ2-5, with TRBD2 matching 10 bases. V dropped 4 bases and J dropped 5; count of bases not matched to a gene: 4. This CDR3 is 14 amino acids long. In germline, CDR1 is SGHVS, CDR2 FNYEAQ. Using reference TRBV7-6 and TRBJ2-5 for the parts outside the CDR3, the full variable domain is GAGVSQSPRYKVTKRGQDVALRCDPISGHVSLYWYRQALGQGPEFLTYFNYEAQQDKSGLPNDRFSAERPEGSISTLTIQRTEQRDSAMYRCASSYSGGAETQYFGPGTRLLVL.

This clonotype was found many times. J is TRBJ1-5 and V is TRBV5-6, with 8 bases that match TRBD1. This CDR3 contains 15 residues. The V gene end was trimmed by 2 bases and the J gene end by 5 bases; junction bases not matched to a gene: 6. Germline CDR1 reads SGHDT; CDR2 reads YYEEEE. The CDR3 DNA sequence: TGTGCCAGCAGCTTCGGACAGGGACTAGATCAGCCCCAGCATTTT. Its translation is CASSFGQGLDQPQHF.

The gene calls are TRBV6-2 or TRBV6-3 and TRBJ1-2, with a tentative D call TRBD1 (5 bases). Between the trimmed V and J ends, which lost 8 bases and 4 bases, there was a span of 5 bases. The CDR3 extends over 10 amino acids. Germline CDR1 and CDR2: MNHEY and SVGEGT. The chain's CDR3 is CASGGYGYTF. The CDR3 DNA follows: TGTGCCAGCGGGGGCTATGGCTACACCTTC.

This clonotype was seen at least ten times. Here the CDR3 DNA reads TGCAGCGTTGAACTAGCGGGGGGCACAGATACGCAGTATTTT. It is translated as CSVELAGGTDTQYF. The chain combines TRBV29-1 with TRBJ2-3; 10 positions match TRBD2. The CDR3 runs 14 residues. Germline CDR1 is SQVTM and CDR2 is ANQGSEA. The V gene end was trimmed by 2 bases and the J gene end by 1 base; junction bases not matched to a gene: 0.

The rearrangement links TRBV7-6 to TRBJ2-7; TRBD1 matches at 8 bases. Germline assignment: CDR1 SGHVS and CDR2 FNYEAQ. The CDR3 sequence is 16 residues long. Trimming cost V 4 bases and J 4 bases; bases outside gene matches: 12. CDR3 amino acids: CASSSSHGTGLYEQYF. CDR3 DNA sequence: TGTGCCAGCAGCTCCTCTCACGGGACAGGACTTTACGAGCAGTACTTC.

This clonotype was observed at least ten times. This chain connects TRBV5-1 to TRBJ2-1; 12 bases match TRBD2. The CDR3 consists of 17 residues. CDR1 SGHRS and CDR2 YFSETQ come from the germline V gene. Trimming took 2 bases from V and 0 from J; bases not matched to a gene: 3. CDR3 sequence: CASSFGLAGHSYNEQFF. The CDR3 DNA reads TGCGCCAGCAGCTTCGGACTAGCGGGACACTCCTACAATGAGCAGTTCTTC.

The CDR3: CASSLTGRDQPQHF. For the CDR3, the DNA is TGTGCCAGCAGCTTAACGGGGAGGGATCAGCCCCAGCATTTT. The gene calls are TRBV7-9 and TRBJ1-5; no clear D gene. This CDR3 has 14 residues. Trimming pared 2 bases from V and 5 bases from J, leaving 10 bases between. Germline V gene lookup returns CDR1 SEHNR and CDR2 FQNEAQ (reference sequence).

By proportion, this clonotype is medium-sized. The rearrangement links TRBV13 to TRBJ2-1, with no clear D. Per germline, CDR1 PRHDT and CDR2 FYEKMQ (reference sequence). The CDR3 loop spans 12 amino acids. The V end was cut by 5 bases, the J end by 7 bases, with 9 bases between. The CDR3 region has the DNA TGTGCCAGCAGCGCATTGGGAAATGAGCAGTTCTTC. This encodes CASSALGNEQFF.

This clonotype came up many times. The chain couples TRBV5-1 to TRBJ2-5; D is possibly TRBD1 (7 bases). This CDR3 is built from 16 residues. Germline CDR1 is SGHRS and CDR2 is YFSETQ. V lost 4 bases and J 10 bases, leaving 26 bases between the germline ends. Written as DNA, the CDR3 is TGCGCCAGCAGCCCCCCGCGAGGGGGCGGGGAAGTAGGCCAGTACTTC. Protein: CASSPPRGGGEVGQYF.

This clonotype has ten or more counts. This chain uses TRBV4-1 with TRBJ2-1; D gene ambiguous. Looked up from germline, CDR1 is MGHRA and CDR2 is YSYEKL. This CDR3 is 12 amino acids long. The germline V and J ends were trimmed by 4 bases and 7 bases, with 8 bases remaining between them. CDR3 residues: CASSLPPNEQFF. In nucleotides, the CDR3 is TGCGCCAGCAGCCTCCCCCCTAATGAGCAGTTCTTC.

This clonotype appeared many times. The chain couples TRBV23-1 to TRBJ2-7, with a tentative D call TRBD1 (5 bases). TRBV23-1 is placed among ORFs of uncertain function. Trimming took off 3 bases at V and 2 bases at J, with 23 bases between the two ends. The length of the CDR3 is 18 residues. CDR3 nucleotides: TGCGCCAGCAGTCAGACAAAAGCACAGGCGGACGATACCTACGAGCAGTACGTC. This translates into CASSQTKAQADDTYEQYV.